Listed here is a single T cell receptor (beta chain). Its antigen is not known. This specimen comes from a study of siplizumab effects on memory and regulatory T cells. Study-wide findings and caveats: Major contributors to the alloresponse seemed to be naive T cells, which also appeared more diverse than memory cells.

Trimming took 0 bases from V and 10 from J, leaving 7 bases between them. This CDR3 spans 11 amino acids. In germline, CDR1 is MNHEY, CDR2 SVGAGI. Roughly 10^5 TCR templates underwent assay in each sample. Here immunoSEQ multiplex PCR was the method, and the copy in TCRdb shows in-frame clones only, minus some. The table has around 83,000 clones, 75% to 90% seen once. This rearrangement joins TRBV6-5 to TRBJ2-7; the D is unclear. The specimen sequenced was CD4+ T cells sorted from blood. The sequence was collected from a human donor in good health. This CDR3 is CASSYSLYQYF. CDR3 nucleotide sequence: TGTGCCAGCAGTTACTCGCTCTATCAGTACTTC.